Below, 9 T cell receptor beta chains from the same sample are listed, as sequenced in a study of PD-1 blockade in classical Hodgkin lymphoma. Libraries were prepared by immunoSEQ multiplex PCR; TCRdb keeps only in-frame clonotypes and omits some of them. The table shows more than 15,000 clones, with over 70% occurring only once. Time point here: cycle 4 day 1 (C4D1), after 6 weeks of nivolumab. Relapses following autologous stem cell transplantation were seen in all patients, with brentuximab vedotin exposure varying. It was by magnetic negative selection that CD4+ T cells were purified from thawed PBMCs. The specimen was CD4+ T cells from blood, collected before the fourth cycle of nivolumab. The receptor set was obtained from a human donor with classical Hodgkin lymphoma.

V usage is TRBV14 and J usage is TRBJ2-7; D is perhaps TRBD2 (7 bases). The CDR3 extends over 15 amino acids. Germline V gene data show CDR1 as SGHDN and CDR2 as FVKESK. Trimming stripped 4 bases from V and 3 bases from J, with 16 bases between. The CDR3 region is CASSPWGGAGYEQYF. As DNA, the CDR3 is TGTGCCAGCAGCCCTTGGGGGGGCGCAGGCTACGAGCAGTACTTC.

Points on this clone: Additional DNA sequences in this sample encode the identical CDR3. CDR3 nucleotide sequence: TGTGCCTGGAAAGACGGGGGTGAGCAGTACTTC. This sequence encodes CAWKDGGEQYF. The rearrangement links TRBV30 to TRBJ2-7; D possibly corresponds to TRBD2 (6 bases). Trimming took off 4 bases at V and 7 bases at J, with 11 bases between the two ends. The CDR3 is 11 amino acids. Germline CDR1 reads GTSNPN; CDR2 reads SVGIG (reference sequence).

V is TRBV18 and J is TRBJ2-3; 15 nucleotides align to TRBD2. V lost 4 bases and J lost 6; bases outside the gene matches: 14. The CDR3 has 19 amino acids. Per germline, CDR1 KGHSH and CDR2 LQKENI. The CDR3 DNA follows: TGTGCCAGCTCACTGGGACTAGCGGGAGGCACATCAGGATCGGATACGCAGTATTTT. It encodes CASSLGLAGGTSGSDTQYF.

This clone was detected only a few times. This specimen includes other DNA sequences encoding the same CDR3. The rearrangement links TRBV7-9 to TRBJ2-7; 9 bases are a match to TRBD1. Germline trimming cut 5 bases from V and 1 base from J; bases unmatched to any gene: 12. The CDR3 is 17 amino acids. Germline loops: CDR1 SEHNR, CDR2 FQNEAQ (reference sequence). The CDR3 spells CASSPLPGQGGSYEQYF. The CDR3, as DNA: TGTGCCAGCAGCCCTCTCCCGGGACAGGGTGGGTCCTACGAGCAGTACTTC.

CDR3 in DNA: TGTGCCAGCTCACTTGGACAGTCCTACGAGCAGTACTTC. This translates into CASSLGQSYEQYF. This chain uses TRBV18 with TRBJ2-7; a weak D match, TRBD1 (6 bases). The CDR3 runs 13 residues. The germline gives CDR1 KGHSH, CDR2 LQKENI. The V and J ends lost 4 bases and 1 base respectively, with 8 bases between them. The full variable domain, in which reference TRBV18 and TRBJ2-7 provide the parts outside the CDR3, is NAGVMQNPRHLVRRRGQEARLRCSPMKGHSHVYWYRQLPEEGLKFMVYLQKENIIDESGMPKERFSAEFPKEGPSILRIQQVVRGDSAAYFCASSLGQSYEQYFGPGTRLTVT.

The V and J genes are TRBV15 and TRBJ2-2; 7 bases fit TRBD1. CDR3 length: 15 amino acids. Germline V gene lookup returns CDR1 LNHNV and CDR2 YYDKDF (reference sequence). The J segment lost 1 base and the V segment lost 5 bases, leaving 4 bases of the junction unmatched. The CDR3 DNA is TGTGCCACCAGCCCTCGGACAGGGAACACCGGGGAGCTGTTTTTT. Translation: CATSPRTGNTGELFF.

This chain uses TRBV11-2 with TRBJ2-1, with 12 bases that match TRBD2. Trimming at V came to 5 bases and at J to 7 bases, leaving 6 bases not matched to a gene. CDR1 and CDR2 (germline): SGHAT, FQNNGV. The CDR3 loop spans 15 amino acids. CDR3 bases: TGTGCCAGCAGCCCAGCGGGACTAGCGGGTAATGAGCAGTTCTTC. Amino acids: CASSPAGLAGNEQFF.

For the CDR3, the DNA is TGCGCCAGCAGAGTGGGGGGCGAGTCCAATGAGCAGTTCTTC. It is translated as CASRVGGESNEQFF. This chain joins TRBV5-1 and TRBJ2-1; TRBD1 or TRBD2 may be the D gene (6 bases each). Per germline, CDR1 SGHRS and CDR2 YFSETQ. V shed 5 bases and J shed 6 bases, with 15 bases lying between them. The CDR3 covers 14 residues.

This chain joins TRBV2 and TRBJ2-3; D possibly corresponds to TRBD1 (6 bases). The CDR3 spans 14 residues. Deletions cut 5 bases from V and 1 base from J, with 10 bases between. The germline V gene has CDR1 SNHLY and CDR2 FYNNEI. The CDR3 DNA follows: TGTGCCAGCAGTACACAGGGCCGCACAGATACGCAGTATTTT. This codes for CASSTQGRTDTQYF.